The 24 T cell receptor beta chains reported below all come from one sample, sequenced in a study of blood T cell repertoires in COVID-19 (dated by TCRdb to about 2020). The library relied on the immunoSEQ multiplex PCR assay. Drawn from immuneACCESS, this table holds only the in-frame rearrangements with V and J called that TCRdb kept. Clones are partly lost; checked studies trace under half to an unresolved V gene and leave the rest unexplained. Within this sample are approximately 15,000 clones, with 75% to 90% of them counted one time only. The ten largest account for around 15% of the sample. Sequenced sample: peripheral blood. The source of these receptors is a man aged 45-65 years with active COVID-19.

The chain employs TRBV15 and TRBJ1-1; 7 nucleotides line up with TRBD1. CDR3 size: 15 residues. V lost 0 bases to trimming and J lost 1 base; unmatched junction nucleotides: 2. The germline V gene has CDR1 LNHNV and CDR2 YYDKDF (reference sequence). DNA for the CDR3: TGTGCCACCAGCAGAGACAGGGGGGCGAACACTGAAGCTTTCTTT. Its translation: CATSRDRGANTEAFF. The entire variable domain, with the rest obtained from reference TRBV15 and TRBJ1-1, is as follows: DAMVIQNPRYQVTQFGKPVTLSCSQTLNHNVMYWYQQKSSQAPKLLFHYYDKDFNNEADTPDNFQSRRPNTSFCFLDIRSPGLGDTAMYLCATSRDRGANTEAFFGQGTRLTVV.

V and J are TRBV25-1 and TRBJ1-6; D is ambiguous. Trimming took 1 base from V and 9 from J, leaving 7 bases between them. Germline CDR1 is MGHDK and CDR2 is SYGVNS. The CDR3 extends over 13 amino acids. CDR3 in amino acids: CASSESPVSPLHF. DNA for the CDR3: TGTGCCAGCAGTGAATCCCCGGTTTCACCCCTCCACTTT.

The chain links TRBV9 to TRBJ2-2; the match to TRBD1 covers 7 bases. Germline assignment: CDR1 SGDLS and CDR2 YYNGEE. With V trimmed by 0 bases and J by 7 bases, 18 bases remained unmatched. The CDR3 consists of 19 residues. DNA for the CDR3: TGTGCCAGCAGCGTAGTTTCCCTCCATCAAACACAGGGGATCGGGGAGCTGTTTTTT. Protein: CASSVVSLHQTQGIGELFF.

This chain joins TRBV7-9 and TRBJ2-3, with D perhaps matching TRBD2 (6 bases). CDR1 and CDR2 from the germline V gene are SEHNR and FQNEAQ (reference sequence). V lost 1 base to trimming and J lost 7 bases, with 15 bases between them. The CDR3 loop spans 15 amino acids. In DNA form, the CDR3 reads TGTGCCAGCAGCTTAGGGGGCGGGGTCAGCAATACGCAGTATTTT. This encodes CASSLGGGVSNTQYF.

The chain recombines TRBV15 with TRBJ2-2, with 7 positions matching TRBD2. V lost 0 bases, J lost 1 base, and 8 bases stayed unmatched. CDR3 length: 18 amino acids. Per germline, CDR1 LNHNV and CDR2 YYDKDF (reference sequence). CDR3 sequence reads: CATSRDWLAAWNTGELFF. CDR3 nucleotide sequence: TGTGCCACCAGCAGAGATTGGCTAGCGGCCTGGAACACCGGGGAGCTGTTTTTT.

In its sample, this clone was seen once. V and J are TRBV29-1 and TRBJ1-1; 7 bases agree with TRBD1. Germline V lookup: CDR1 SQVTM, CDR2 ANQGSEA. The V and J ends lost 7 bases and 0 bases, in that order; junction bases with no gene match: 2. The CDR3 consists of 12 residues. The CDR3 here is CSAGQMNTEAFF. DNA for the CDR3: TGCAGCGCGGGACAGATGAACACTGAAGCTTTCTTT.

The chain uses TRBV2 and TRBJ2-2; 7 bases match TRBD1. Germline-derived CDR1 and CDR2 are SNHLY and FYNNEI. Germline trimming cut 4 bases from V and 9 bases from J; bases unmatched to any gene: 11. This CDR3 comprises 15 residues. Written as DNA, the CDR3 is TGTGCCAGCAGTGTTCGACAGGGCCGCGGCCGGGAGCTGTTTTTT. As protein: CASSVRQGRGRELFF.

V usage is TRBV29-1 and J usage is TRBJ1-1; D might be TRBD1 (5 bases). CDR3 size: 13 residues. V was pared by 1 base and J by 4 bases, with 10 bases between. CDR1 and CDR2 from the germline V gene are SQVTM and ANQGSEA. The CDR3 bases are TGCAGCGTTGAAGGGGTAGGGGCCACTGAAGCTTTCTTT. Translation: CSVEGVGATEAFF.

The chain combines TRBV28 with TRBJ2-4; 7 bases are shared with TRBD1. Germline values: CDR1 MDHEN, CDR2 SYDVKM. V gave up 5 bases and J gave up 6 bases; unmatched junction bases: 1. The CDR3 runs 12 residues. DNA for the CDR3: TGTGCCAGCAGTGGGGACAGAAACATTCAGTACTTC. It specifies CASSGDRNIQYF. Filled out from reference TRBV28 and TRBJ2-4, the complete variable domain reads DVKVTQSSRYLVKRTGEKVFLECVQDMDHENMFWYRQDPGLGLRLIYFSYDVKMKEKGDIPEGYSVSREKKERFSLILESASTNQTSMYLCASSGDRNIQYFGAGTRLSVL.

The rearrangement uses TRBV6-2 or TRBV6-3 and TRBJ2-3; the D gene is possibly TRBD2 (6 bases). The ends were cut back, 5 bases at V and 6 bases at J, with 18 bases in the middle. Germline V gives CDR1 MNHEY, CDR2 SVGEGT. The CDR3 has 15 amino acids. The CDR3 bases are TGTGCCAGCAGTGTTCGGGGGACTCCATCCGATACGCAGTATTTT. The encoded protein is CASSVRGTPSDTQYF.

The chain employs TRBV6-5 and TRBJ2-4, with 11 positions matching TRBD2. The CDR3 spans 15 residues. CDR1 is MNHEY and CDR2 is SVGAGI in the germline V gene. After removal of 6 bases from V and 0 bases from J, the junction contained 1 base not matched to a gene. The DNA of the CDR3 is TGTGCCAGCAGGACTAGCGGGGTAGCCAAAAACATTCAGTACTTC. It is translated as CASRTSGVAKNIQYF.

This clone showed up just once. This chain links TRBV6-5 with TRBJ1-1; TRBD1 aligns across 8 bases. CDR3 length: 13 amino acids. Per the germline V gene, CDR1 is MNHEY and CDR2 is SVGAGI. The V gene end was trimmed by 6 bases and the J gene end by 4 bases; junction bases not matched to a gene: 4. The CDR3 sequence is CASRPTGGTEAFF. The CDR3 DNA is TGTGCCAGCAGACCTACAGGGGGCACTGAAGCTTTCTTT.

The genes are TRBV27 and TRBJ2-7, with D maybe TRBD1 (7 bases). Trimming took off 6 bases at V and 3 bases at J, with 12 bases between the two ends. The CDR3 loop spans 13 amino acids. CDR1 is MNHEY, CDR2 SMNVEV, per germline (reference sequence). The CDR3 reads CASSLQGGYEQYF. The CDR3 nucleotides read TGTGCCAGCAGCCTCCAGGGGGGCTACGAGCAGTACTTC.

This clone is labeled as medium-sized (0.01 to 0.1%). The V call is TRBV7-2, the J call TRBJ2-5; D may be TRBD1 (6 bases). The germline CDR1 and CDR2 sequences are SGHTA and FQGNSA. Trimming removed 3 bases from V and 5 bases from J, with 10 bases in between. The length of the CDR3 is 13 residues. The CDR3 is CASSFHQGETQYF. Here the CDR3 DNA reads TGTGCCAGCAGCTTTCATCAGGGGGAGACCCAGTACTTC.

CDR3 coding DNA: TGTGCCAGTAGTGAAACAGGTCCTCGGAATTATCGCAATCAGCCCCAGCATTTT. The encoded protein is CASSETGPRNYRNQPQHF. V gene TRBV19 combines with J gene TRBJ1-5, with D possibly matching TRBD1 (5 bases). This CDR3 is 18 amino acids long. The germline V gene encodes CDR1 LNHDA and CDR2 SQIVND (reference sequence). Trimming stripped 5 bases from V and 2 bases from J, with 22 bases between.

The CDR3 protein is CAVDRDYEQYF. The DNA for the CDR3 is TGTGCCGTTGACAGGGATTACGAGCAGTACTTC. The rearrangement links TRBV7-9 to TRBJ2-7; 7 nucleotides agree with TRBD1. Germline CDR1 and CDR2: SEHNR and FQNEAQ (reference sequence). Trimming at V came to 11 bases and at J to 4 bases, leaving 5 bases not matched to a gene. CDR3 length: 11 residues.

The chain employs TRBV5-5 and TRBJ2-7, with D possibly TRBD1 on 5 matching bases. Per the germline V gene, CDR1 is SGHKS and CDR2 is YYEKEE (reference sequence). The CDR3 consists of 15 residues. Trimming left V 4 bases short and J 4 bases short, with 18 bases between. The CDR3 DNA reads TGTGCCAGCAGCCATCCGACAGCACCAGAATACGAGCAGTACTTC. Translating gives CASSHPTAPEYEQYF.

Written as DNA, the CDR3 is TGTGCCAGTTCCCAAGTGACGGGAAACTCCTACAATGAGCAGTTCTTC. Translation: CASSQVTGNSYNEQFF. V usage is TRBV19 and J usage is TRBJ2-1; maybe TRBD2 (5 bases). Germline CDR1 is LNHDA and CDR2 is SQIVND (reference sequence). Trimming pared 8 bases from V and 0 bases from J, leaving 17 bases between. The CDR3 contains 16 residues. The full variable domain, its missing parts supplied by reference TRBV19 and TRBJ2-1, is DGGITQSPKYLFRKEGQNVTLSCEQNLNHDAMYWYRQDPGQGLRLIYYSQIVNDFQKGDIAEGYSVSREKKESFPLTVTSAQKNPTAFYLCASSQVTGNSYNEQFFGPGTRLTVL.

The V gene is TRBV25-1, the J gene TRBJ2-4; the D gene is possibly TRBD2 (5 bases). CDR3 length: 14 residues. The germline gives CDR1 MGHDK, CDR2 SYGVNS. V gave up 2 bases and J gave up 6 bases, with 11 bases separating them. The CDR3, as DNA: TGTGCCAGCAGTGAACCGGGGAGAGGAAACATTCAGTACTTC. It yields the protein CASSEPGRGNIQYF.

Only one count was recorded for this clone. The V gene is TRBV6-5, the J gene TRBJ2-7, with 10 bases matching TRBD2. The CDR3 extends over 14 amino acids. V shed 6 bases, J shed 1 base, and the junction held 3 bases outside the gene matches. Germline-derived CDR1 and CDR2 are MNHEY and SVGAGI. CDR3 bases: TGTGCCAGCAGCCGGACTAGCGGTTCCTACGAGCAGTACTTC. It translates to CASSRTSGSYEQYF.

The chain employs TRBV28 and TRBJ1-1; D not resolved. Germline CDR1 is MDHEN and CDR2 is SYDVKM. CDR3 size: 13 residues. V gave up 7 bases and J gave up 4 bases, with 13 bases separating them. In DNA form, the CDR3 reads TGTGCCAGCACCCTACCCTACGGCACTGAAGCTTTCTTT. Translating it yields CASTLPYGTEAFF. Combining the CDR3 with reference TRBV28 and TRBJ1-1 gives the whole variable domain DVKVTQSSRYLVKRTGEKVFLECVQDMDHENMFWYRQDPGLGLRLIYFSYDVKMKEKGDIPEGYSVSREKKERFSLILESASTNQTSMYLCASTLPYGTEAFFGQGTRLTVV.

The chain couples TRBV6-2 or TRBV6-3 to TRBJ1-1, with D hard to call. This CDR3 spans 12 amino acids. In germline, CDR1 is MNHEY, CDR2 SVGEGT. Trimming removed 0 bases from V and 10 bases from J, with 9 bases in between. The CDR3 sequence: CASSYSRFVAFF. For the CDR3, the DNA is TGTGCCAGCAGTTACTCGAGGTTTGTAGCTTTCTTT.

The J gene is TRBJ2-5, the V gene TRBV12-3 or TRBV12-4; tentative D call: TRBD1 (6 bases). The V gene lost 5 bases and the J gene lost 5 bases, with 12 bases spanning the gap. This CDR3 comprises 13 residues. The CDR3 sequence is CASSNRAEETQYF. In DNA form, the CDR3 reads TGTGCCAGCAGTAACAGGGCCGAGGAGACCCAGTACTTC.

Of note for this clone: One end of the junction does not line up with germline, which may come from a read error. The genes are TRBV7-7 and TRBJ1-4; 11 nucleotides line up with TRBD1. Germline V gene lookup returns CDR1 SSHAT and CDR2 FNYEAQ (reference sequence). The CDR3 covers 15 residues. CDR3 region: CASSFGQGAGEKLFF. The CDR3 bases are TGTGCTAGCAGCTTCGGACAGGGGGCTGGCGAAAAACTGTTTTTT.